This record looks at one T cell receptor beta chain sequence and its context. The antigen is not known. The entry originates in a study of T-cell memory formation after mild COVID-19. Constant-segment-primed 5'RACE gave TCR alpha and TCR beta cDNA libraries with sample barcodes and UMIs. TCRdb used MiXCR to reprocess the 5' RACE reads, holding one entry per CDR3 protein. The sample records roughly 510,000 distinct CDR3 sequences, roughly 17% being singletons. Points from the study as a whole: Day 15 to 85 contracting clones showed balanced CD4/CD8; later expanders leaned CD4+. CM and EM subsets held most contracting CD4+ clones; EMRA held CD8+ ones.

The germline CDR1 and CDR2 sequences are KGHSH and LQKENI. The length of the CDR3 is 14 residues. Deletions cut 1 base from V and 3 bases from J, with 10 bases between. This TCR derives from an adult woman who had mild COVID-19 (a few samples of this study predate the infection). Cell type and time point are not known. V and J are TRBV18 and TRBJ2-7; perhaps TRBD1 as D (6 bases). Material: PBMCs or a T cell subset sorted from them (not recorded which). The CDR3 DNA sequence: TGTGCCAGCTCACCACAAAGGGGGAACTACGAGCAGTACTTC. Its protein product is CASSPQRGNYEQYF.